Sequencing of this T cell receptor beta chain was carried out in a study of blood T cell repertoires in COVID-19. The protocol was immunoSEQ multiplex PCR, while the TCRdb copy is restricted to in-frame clones and leaves out a portion. The sample lists 65,000 to 85,000 clones, 85% to 90% occurring once. The specimen sequenced was peripheral blood. The receptor was derived from a human donor in a cohort sampled during active COVID-19.

CDR3 sequence reads: CASSLSRQGYGYTF. The CDR3 DNA follows: TGTGCCAGCAGTCTCTCCCGACAGGGGTATGGCTACACCTTC. This chain joins TRBV6-5 and TRBJ1-2; 8 bases agree with TRBD1. V lost 5 bases to trimming and J lost 5 bases; unmatched junction nucleotides: 7. Germline-derived CDR1 and CDR2 are MNHEY and SVGAGI. This CDR3 has 14 residues.